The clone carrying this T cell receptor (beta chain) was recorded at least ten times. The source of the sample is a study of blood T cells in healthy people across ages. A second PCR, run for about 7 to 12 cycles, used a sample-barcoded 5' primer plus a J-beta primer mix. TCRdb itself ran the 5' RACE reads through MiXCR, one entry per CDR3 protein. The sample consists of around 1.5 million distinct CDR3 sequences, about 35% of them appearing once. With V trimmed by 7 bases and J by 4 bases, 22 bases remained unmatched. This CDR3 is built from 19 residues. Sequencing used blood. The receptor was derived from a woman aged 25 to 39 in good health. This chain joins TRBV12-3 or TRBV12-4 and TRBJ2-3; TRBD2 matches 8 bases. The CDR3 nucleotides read TGTGCCAGCACCGACCTTCAAGGACTAGCAGAAAAGTGGGCAGATACGCAGTATTTT. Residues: CASTDLQGLAEKWADTQYF.